The 19 T cell receptor beta chains in this list originate from one sample, sequenced in a study of radiotherapy plus CTLA-4 blockade in lung cancer. TCRdb's copy holds only in-frame clones and misses some; the assay was immunoSEQ multiplex PCR. The sample records some 110,000 clones, about 77% being singletons. The input for sequencing was peripheral blood, taken from a patient treated with radiotherapy plus ipilimumab. The source is a human donor with non-small cell lung cancer who had a partial response to radiotherapy plus ipilimumab.

The rearrangement links TRBV5-1 to TRBJ1-1; D ambiguous. The CDR3 extends over 14 amino acids. V lost 4 bases and J 1 base, leaving 11 bases between the germline ends. Germline CDR1 reads SGHRS; CDR2 reads YFSETQ. The CDR3 DNA is TGCGCCAGCAGCCTGGAAGCTTCGAACACTGAAGCTTTCTTT. Its protein is CASSLEASNTEAFF.

This chain joins TRBV7-8 and TRBJ1-2; D not certain. Germline CDR1 and CDR2: SGHVS and FQNEAQ. CDR3 length: 14 amino acids. With 3 bases removed from V and 8 bases from J, the gap between germline ends came to 16 bases. CDR3 amino acids: CASSFSKSGEGYTF. CDR3 bases: TGTGCCAGCAGCTTCTCCAAGTCGGGTGAAGGCTACACCTTC.

The V call is TRBV11-1, the J call TRBJ2-7; possibly TRBD2 for D (6 bases). Between the trimmed V and J ends, which lost 6 bases and 3 bases, there was a span of 24 bases. CDR3 length: 17 residues. The germline V gene has CDR1 SGHAT and CDR2 FQDESV (reference sequence). The chain's CDR3 is CASSKTHSGGRNYEQYF. The CDR3 DNA is TGTGCCAGCAGTAAGACCCATAGCGGAGGGCGCAACTACGAGCAGTACTTC.

The chain uses TRBV5-1 and TRBJ1-1, with D hard to call. Germline V gives CDR1 SGHRS, CDR2 YFSETQ. The CDR3 consists of 12 residues. Trimming took 2 bases from V and 1 from J, leaving 3 bases between them. The CDR3, as DNA: TGCGCCAGCAGCTTCAGGAACACTGAAGCTTTCTTT. Encoded protein: CASSFRNTEAFF.

The chain employs TRBV15 and TRBJ2-5; D not resolved. In germline, CDR1 is LNHNV, CDR2 YYDKDF (reference sequence). V was pared by 5 bases and J by 5 bases, with 15 bases between. The CDR3 has 14 amino acids. CDR3 protein: CATSPGSGVETQYF. CDR3 DNA: TGTGCCACCAGCCCTGGCTCGGGTGTTGAGACCCAGTACTTC.

V is TRBV19 and J is TRBJ1-1; D is unclear. The germline CDR1 and CDR2 sequences are LNHDA and SQIVND (reference sequence). This CDR3 has 13 residues. V lost 5 bases, J lost 0 bases, and 7 bases lay in between. As DNA, the CDR3 is TGTGCCAGTAGTCCTGCGGTGAACACTGAAGCTTTCTTT. This translates into CASSPAVNTEAFF.

This chain links TRBV5-1 with TRBJ1-4; the D gene is possibly TRBD1 (5 bases). Germline V CDR1 and CDR2: SGHRS, YFSETQ. V gave up 2 bases and J gave up 3 bases, with 8 bases separating them. The CDR3 length is 14 residues. CDR3 region: CASSFGGSNEKLFF. Here the CDR3 DNA reads TGCGCCAGCAGCTTCGGGGGGTCTAATGAAAAACTGTTTTTT.

The DNA for the CDR3 is TGTGCCAGCAGCCAAGACCCAATAACAGTGAACACTGAAGCTTTCTTT. The encoded protein is CASSQDPITVNTEAFF. J is TRBJ1-1 and V is TRBV14; the D is unclear. The germline V and J ends were trimmed by 0 bases and 0 bases, with 11 bases remaining between them. The length of the CDR3 is 16 residues. Per the germline V gene, CDR1 is SGHDN and CDR2 is FVKESK.

This rearrangement joins TRBV7-2 to TRBJ2-1, with 8 bases identical to TRBD2. Germline V CDR1 and CDR2: SGHTA, FQGNSA. Trimming removed 1 base from V and 5 bases from J; junction bases left unmatched: 7. The CDR3 loop spans 16 amino acids. The CDR3 DNA reads as TGTGCCAGCAGCTTAGGGCCCAGCGGGGGTAACAATGAGCAGTTCTTC. Translation gives CASSLGPSGGNNEQFF.

This clone was observed once. This rearrangement joins TRBV18 to TRBJ1-1; 11 bases agree with TRBD1. CDR3 length: 13 amino acids. J gave up 4 bases and V 5 bases, and 0 bases lay outside the gene matches. CDR1 and CDR2 (germline): KGHSH, LQKENI. The CDR3 DNA reads as TGTGCCAGCTCAGGGACAGGGGGCACTGAAGCTTTCTTT. It codes for CASSGTGGTEAFF.

In its sample, this clone was seen a few times. This rearrangement joins TRBV27 to TRBJ2-1; D not certain. Deletions cut 3 bases from V and 8 bases from J, with 11 bases between. This CDR3 is built from 13 residues. CDR1 is MNHEY, CDR2 SMNVEV, per germline (reference sequence). The CDR3 reads CASSLLAGDEQFF. The CDR3 nucleotides read TGTGCCAGCAGTTTGTTGGCAGGTGATGAGCAGTTCTTC.

The J gene is TRBJ2-2, the V gene TRBV7-8, with TRBD1 matching 7 bases. CDR3 length equals 16 residues. Germline V CDR1 and CDR2: SGHVS, FQNEAQ. V gave up 4 bases and J gave up 6 bases; unmatched junction bases: 11. The CDR3 coding sequence is TGTGCCAGCAGCTACCAACCGGGACAGAGGGCCGGGGAGCTGTTTTTT. Its protein product is CASSYQPGQRAGELFF.

This chain links TRBV7-2 with TRBJ2-5; D is ambiguous. This CDR3 comprises 11 residues. CDR1 and CDR2 from the germline V gene are SGHTA and FQGNSA. Trimming cost V 5 bases and J 3 bases, with 4 bases left between them. The CDR3 sequence: CASSLKETQYF. As DNA, the CDR3 is TGTGCCAGCAGCCTAAAAGAGACCCAGTACTTC.

The gene calls are TRBV7-9 and TRBJ2-5; D might be TRBD1 (6 bases). V lost 0 bases, J lost 4 bases, and 9 bases lay in between. Germline values: CDR1 SEHNR, CDR2 FQNEAQ (reference sequence). The CDR3 is made up of 14 amino acids. Here the CDR3 reads CASSLASGVETQYF. The CDR3 DNA follows: TGTGCCAGCAGCTTAGCCTCAGGGGTAGAGACCCAGTACTTC.

V is TRBV10-1 and J is TRBJ1-1; 9 bases fit TRBD1. CDR3 length: 16 residues. V lost 1 base to trimming and J lost 4 bases; unmatched junction nucleotides: 7. Germline V gives CDR1 WNHNN, CDR2 SYGVQD (reference sequence). The CDR3 here is CASSEFRDRESTEAFF. In DNA, the CDR3 is TGCGCCAGCAGTGAGTTCCGGGACAGGGAGTCCACTGAAGCTTTCTTT.

This clone showed up just once. In nucleotides, the CDR3 is TGTGCCAGCAGCTCAGCGATGAACACTGAAGCTTTCTTT. It translates to CASSSAMNTEAFF. The chain has TRBV9 and TRBJ1-1; D ambiguous. The CDR3 length is 13 residues. Germline V lookup: CDR1 SGDLS, CDR2 YYNGEE. Trimming pared 4 bases from V and 0 bases from J, leaving 7 bases between.

The chain links TRBV6-4 to TRBJ1-2, with 8 positions matching TRBD1. The junction had 4 bases not matched to a gene; V was cut back by 6 bases and J by 4 bases. The CDR3 has 13 amino acids. Germline V gene lookup returns CDR1 MRHNA and CDR2 SNTAGT. The CDR3 is CASRKGQAYGYTF. CDR3 nucleotides: TGTGCCAGCAGGAAGGGACAGGCCTATGGCTACACCTTC.

This clone came up once. CDR3 bases: TGTGCCTGGAGTGGGGGGCTCCAGGGCACAGATACGCAGTATTTT. It codes for CAWSGGLQGTDTQYF. The chain links TRBV30 to TRBJ2-3; D may be TRBD1 (6 bases). With 1 base removed from V and 1 base from J, the gap between germline ends came to 12 bases. The CDR3 runs 15 residues. CDR1 GTSNPN and CDR2 SVGIG come from the germline V gene (reference sequence).

Written as DNA, the CDR3 is TGTGCCAGCAGTTCGGGACAGGGGCGTTGGAGCAATCAGCCCCAGCATTTT. This codes for CASSSGQGRWSNQPQHF. The genes are TRBV2 and TRBJ1-5; 10 positions match TRBD1. Per the germline V gene, CDR1 is SNHLY and CDR2 is FYNNEI. The V segment lost 5 bases and the J segment 1 base; nucleotides outside the gene matches: 8. The CDR3 has 17 amino acids.